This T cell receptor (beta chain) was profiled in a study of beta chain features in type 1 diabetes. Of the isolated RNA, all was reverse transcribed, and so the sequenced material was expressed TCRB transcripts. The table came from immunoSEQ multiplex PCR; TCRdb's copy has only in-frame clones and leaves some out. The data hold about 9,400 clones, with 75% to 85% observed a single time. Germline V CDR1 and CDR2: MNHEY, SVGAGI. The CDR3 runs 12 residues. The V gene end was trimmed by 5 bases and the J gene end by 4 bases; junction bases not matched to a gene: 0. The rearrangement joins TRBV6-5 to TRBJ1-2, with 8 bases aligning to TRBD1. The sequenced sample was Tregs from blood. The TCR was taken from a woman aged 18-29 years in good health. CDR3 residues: CASSDRGYGYTF. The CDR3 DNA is TGTGCCAGCAGTGACAGGGGCTATGGCTACACCTTC.